The rows below give T cell receptor beta chains drawn from one sample of a study of CD8 T cells in Susac syndrome. MiXCR was run by TCRdb on the immunoSEQ multiplex PCR reads, yielding one entry per CDR3 protein. The sample contains 210,000 or so distinct CDR3 sequences, 94% of which appear only once. Sequenced sample: CD4+ T cells from PBMCs. These TCRs come from a human donor with Susac syndrome. CDR3s include the opening cysteine and the closing phenylalanine or tryptophan. A D gene is named only where the DNA matches it firmly. The size field is filled for only some rows; it gives once, few, many or a size class.

j_call d_call v_call clone_size cdr3_nt cdr3_aa
TRBJ2-7 . TRBV13 few TGTGCCAGCAGCGTAGCCACAGGAATCTACGAGCAGTACTTC CASSVATGIYEQYF
TRBJ2-7 TRBD1 TRBV5-1 once TGCGCCAGCAGCCCGGGGACAGAGAAGTACGAGCAGTACTTC CASSPGTEKYEQYF
TRBJ1-1 . TRBV6-2/TRBV6-3 . TGTGCCAGCAGTTACAGAGAGGGAGGAACCGAAGCTTTCTTT CASSYREGGTEAFF
TRBJ2-7 TRBD1 TRBV27 . TGTGCCAGCAGTCCGAGACAGGGTCCTCGGTCCGAGCAGTACTTC CASSPRQGPRSEQYF
TRBJ2-7 . TRBV6-2/TRBV6-3 . TGTGCCAGCAGTCCTCGGGGAGGCTCCTACGAGCAGTACTTC CASSPRGGSYEQYF
TRBJ1-2 . TRBV5-1 once TGCGCCAGCAGCCCTCGACAGCAGACTAACTATGGCTACACCTTC CASSPRQQTNYGYTF
TRBJ1-2 . TRBV20-1 . TGCAGTGCTCAGAGGGGGGGGGAGATCTATGGCTACACCTTC CSAQRGGEIYGYTF
TRBJ1-1 TRBD1 TRBV6-2/TRBV6-3 . TGTGCCAGCAACAGCCTCTCGACAGGGTCGGCTGAAGCTTTCTTT CASNSLSTGSAEAFF
TRBJ2-5 TRBD1 TRBV19 . TGTGCCAGTAGATCCGGGACAGGGAGCCAAGAGACCCAGTACTTC CASRSGTGSQETQYF
TRBJ1-2 TRBD1 TRBV12-3/TRBV12-4 . TGTGCCAGCAGGGGCACCGGGACAGCCAACTATGGCTACACCTTC CASRGTGTANYGYTF
TRBJ2-5 TRBD1 TRBV20-1 . TGCAGTGCTGACCCGGGACAGAGCTTCCAAGAGACCCAGTACTTC CSADPGQSFQETQYF
TRBJ1-1 . TRBV28 . TGTGCCAGCCCCCCCCCTCGGGGAGGGGACACTGAAGCTTTCTTT CASPPPRGGDTEAFF
TRBJ2-7 . TRBV6-2/TRBV6-3 few TGTGCCACCAGGGACCCCTACGAGCAGTACTTC CATRDPYEQYF
TRBJ1-4 . TRBV15 . TGTGCCACCAGCCCACGAACGGATGAAAAACTGTTTTTT CATSPRTDEKLFF
TRBJ1-2 . TRBV30 . TGTGCCTGGAGTAGCCCCAGCAGGGTCGCCTATGGCTACACCTTC CAWSSPSRVAYGYTF
TRBJ2-5 . TRBV6-2/TRBV6-3 . TGTGCCAGCAGTTCCGTCGGACAGCAAGAGACCCAGTACTTC CASSSVGQQETQYF
TRBJ2-3 TRBD2 TRBV9 . TGTGCCAGCAGCGTATTGGGACTAGCGCATGGGCAGGGAATCACAGATACGCAGTATTTT CASSVLGLAHGQGITDTQYF
TRBJ2-6 TRBD1 TRBV7-2 . TGTGCCAGCAGCTTATGGGGACAGGGGAGTACTGGGGCCAACGTCCTGACTTTC CASSLWGQGSTGANVLTF
TRBJ1-5 . TRBV6-2/TRBV6-3 . TGTGCCAGCAGTTACCGGGCGAGCAATCAGCCCCAGCATTTT CASSYRASNQPQHF
TRBJ2-1 TRBD2 TRBV11-1 . TGTGCCAGCAGCCCCCAAGCGGGGGGGTACAATGAGCAGTTCTTC CASSPQAGGYNEQFF
TRBJ2-7 TRBD1 TRBV20-1 . TGCAGTGCGTGGGACGGACAGGGGCGCTCCTACGAGCAGTACTTC CSAWDGQGRSYEQYF
TRBJ1-2 TRBD1 TRBV5-4 . TGTGCCAGCAGCTTCGGACAGGGGGGCGTCTATGGCTACACCTTC CASSFGQGGVYGYTF
TRBJ1-1 . TRBV9 . TGTGCCAGCAGCGTAGAACCAGGCTACACTGAAGCTTTCTTT CASSVEPGYTEAFF
TRBJ2-2 TRBD1 TRBV5-1 once TGCGCCAGCATCCAGGGGGATTACACCGGGGAGCTGTTTTTT CASIQGDYTGELFF
TRBJ2-4 TRBD1 TRBV12-3/TRBV12-4 . TGTGCCAGCAGTCGGACAGGGGACAGGGGGCTGATGGTAACCAAAAACATTCAGTACTTC CASSRTGDRGLMVTKNIQYF
TRBJ1-1 TRBD1 TRBV29-1 . TGCAGCGTTAGGACAGGGATCACTGAAGCTTTCTTT CSVRTGITEAFF
TRBJ1-4 TRBD1 TRBV12-3/TRBV12-4 . TGTGCCAGCAGCCGACTCTATGACTTCGGACAGGATGAAAAACTGTTTTTT CASSRLYDFGQDEKLFF
TRBJ1-4 . TRBV28 . TGTGCCAGCAGCTCCGCTAACACCGAAAAACTGTTTTTT CASSSANTEKLFF
TRBJ2-1 . TRBV30 once TGTGCCTGGAGTGCCAACAAGATTATCAATGAGCAGTTCTTC CAWSANKIINEQFF
TRBJ2-5 TRBD2 TRBV7-2 . TGTGCCAGCAGCTTAGATTTCGGGGGGGGAGAGACCCAGTACTTC CASSLDFGGGETQYF
TRBJ2-7 TRBD1 TRBV4-1 . TGCGCCAGCGGATTGACAGGGGGTGATTACGAGCAGTACTTC CASGLTGGDYEQYF
TRBJ2-5 TRBD2 TRBV28 . TGTGCCAGCAGGTGGAGCGGGGGGGCGGGGGAAGAGACCCAGTACTTC CASRWSGGAGEETQYF
TRBJ2-2 . TRBV28 . TGTGCCAGCATAGGTGGCGTGAACACCGGGGAGCTGTTTTTT CASIGGVNTGELFF
TRBJ2-1 . TRBV11-2 few TGTGCCAGCAGCGTTAGCGGATTCGACAATGAGCAGTTCTTC CASSVSGFDNEQFF
TRBJ1-4 TRBD1 TRBV4-3 once TGCGCCAGCACCCCTCGGACAGGGGATGAAAAACTGTTTTTT CASTPRTGDEKLFF
TRBJ2-4 TRBD1 TRBV20-1 . TGCAGTGCTGGACCGGGACAGGGGGCTGACATTCAGTACTTC CSAGPGQGADIQYF
TRBJ1-2 . TRBV12-3/TRBV12-4 few TGTGCCTCCTCAAAGGGCGGATATGGCTACACCTTC CASSKGGYGYTF
TRBJ1-4 . TRBV6-1 . TGTGCCAGCAGTGAAGTAGGACAGAAACTGTTTTTT CASSEVGQKLFF
TRBJ2-3 TRBD2 TRBV20-1 once TGCAGTGCTAGAGATCCCTGGGGACTAGCGGGGGAAACAGATACGCAGTATTTT CSARDPWGLAGETDTQYF
TRBJ2-3 . TRBV6-5 . TGTGCCAGCTCTGACAGAGCTAGCACAGATACGCAGTATTTT CASSDRASTDTQYF
TRBJ2-5 . TRBV20-1 . TGCAGTGCTAGGGACACCACGACAGGAGAGACCCAGTACTTC CSARDTTTGETQYF
TRBJ2-7 TRBD1 TRBV6-2/TRBV6-3 . TGTGCCAGCAGTTGGGACAGGGTAGGCGAGCAGTACTTC CASSWDRVGEQYF
TRBJ2-3 TRBD1 TRBV7-9 . TGTGCCAGCAGTCAGGACAGGGAGACAGATACGCAGTATTTT CASSQDRETDTQYF
TRBJ2-1 TRBD2 TRBV7-2 . TGTGCCAGCAGCGACCGGACTAGCGGGGGAAACTACAATGAGCAGTTCTTC CASSDRTSGGNYNEQFF
TRBJ2-1 . TRBV6-5 . TGTGCCAGTTCGGGACGGGTAAAGGGGAGGAATGAGCAGTTCTTC CASSGRVKGRNEQFF
TRBJ2-2 TRBD1 TRBV20-1 . TGCAGTGCTATGATAACAGGGGGAGACTTGAACACCGGGGAGCTGTTTTTT CSAMITGGDLNTGELFF
TRBJ1-2 . TRBV7-9 . TGTGCCAGCAGCCCGGACATTAGGAACTATGGCTACACCTTC CASSPDIRNYGYTF
TRBJ2-2 . TRBV30 . TGTGCCTGGACCCCGTCGGGTAGAATCGGGGAGCTGTTTTTT CAWTPSGRIGELFF
TRBJ1-1 . TRBV6-5 . TGTGCTACATCTAGGGGAGGGAACACTGAAGCTTTCTTT CATSRGGNTEAFF